The 20 T cell receptor beta chains in this list originate from one sample, sequenced in a study of CD8 T cells in Susac syndrome. RNA in amounts of about 0.5 to 1 ug was reverse transcribed with random hexamers. TCRdb used MiXCR to reprocess the immunoSEQ multiplex PCR reads, holding one entry per CDR3 protein. This table has some 160,000 distinct CDR3 sequences, approximately 90% appearing once. Source material: CD4+ T cells from PBMCs. Receptors originate from a human donor in good health.

This chain joins TRBV28 and TRBJ2-1; D is possibly TRBD2 (6 bases). V lost 4 bases, J lost 3 bases, and 10 bases lay in between. Per germline, CDR1 MDHEN and CDR2 SYDVKM. This CDR3 contains 14 residues. The CDR3 protein is CASSSPGLYNEQFF. DNA of the CDR3: TGTGCCAGCAGTTCCCCGGGACTCTACAATGAGCAGTTCTTC.

The rearrangement joins TRBV14 to TRBJ2-3, with TRBD1 matching 9 bases. Germline loops: CDR1 SGHDN, CDR2 FVKESK. This CDR3 comprises 15 residues. Trimming cost V 5 bases and J 2 bases; bases outside gene matches: 5. CDR3 in amino acids: CASSFRTGDTDTQYF. CDR3 coding DNA: TGTGCCAGCAGCTTCAGGACAGGGGACACAGATACGCAGTATTTT.

The chain uses TRBV7-2 and TRBJ2-2; D call uncertain. The CDR3 contains 14 residues. Germline CDR1 reads SGHTA; CDR2 reads FQGNSA. V was trimmed by 5 bases and J by 3 bases, leaving 10 bases between them. DNA of the CDR3: TGTGCCAGCAGCCCACGGACGGACACCGGGGAGCTGTTTTTT. Protein product: CASSPRTDTGELFF.

J is TRBJ1-5 and V is TRBV18, with 7 bases fitting TRBD1. V lost 1 base, J lost 6 bases, and 3 bases stayed unmatched. This CDR3 has 14 residues. Germline V lookup: CDR1 KGHSH, CDR2 LQKENI. CDR3 in amino acids: CASSPQGALQPQHF. DNA for the CDR3: TGTGCCAGCTCACCACAGGGGGCCCTTCAGCCCCAGCATTTT.

V usage is TRBV19 and J usage is TRBJ1-2; D perhaps matches TRBD1 (5 bases). The V end was cut by 6 bases, the J end by 9 bases, with 14 bases between. Germline CDR1 is LNHDA and CDR2 is SQIVND (reference sequence). The CDR3 is made up of 12 amino acids. The CDR3 here is CASSLGTSRYTF. The CDR3 coding sequence is TGTGCCAGTAGCCTCGGGACGTCGCGCTACACCTTC.

The gene calls are TRBV27 and TRBJ1-5; D not certain. Trimming stripped 4 bases from V and 2 bases from J, with 12 bases between. Per the germline V gene, CDR1 is MNHEY and CDR2 is SMNVEV (reference sequence). CDR3 length equals 15 residues. DNA for the CDR3: TGTGCCAGCAGTTATAGTCAACTGGGCAATCAGCCCCAGCATTTT. Amino acids: CASSYSQLGNQPQHF.

The chain links TRBV29-1 to TRBJ2-3; D is perhaps TRBD1 (6 bases). Germline V CDR1 and CDR2: SQVTM, ANQGSEA. The CDR3 is 13 residues long. V was clipped by 6 bases and J by 2 bases, with 12 bases between them. CDR3 sequence reads: CSVNRVDTDTQYF. CDR3 DNA: TGCAGCGTGAACAGGGTTGACACAGATACGCAGTATTTT.

The rearrangement uses TRBV28 and TRBJ2-4, with TRBD2 as a possible D gene (6 bases). Trimming left V 2 bases short and J 7 bases short, with 9 bases between. CDR1 MDHEN and CDR2 SYDVKM come from the germline V gene. This CDR3 is 13 amino acids long. CDR3 loop: CASSLGRRNIQYF. CDR3 DNA: TGTGCCAGCAGTTTAGGGAGGAGGAACATTCAGTACTTC. Together with reference TRBV28 and TRBJ2-4, the CDR3 gives the full variable domain: DVKVTQSSRYLVKRTGEKVFLECVQDMDHENMFWYRQDPGLGLRLIYFSYDVKMKEKGDIPEGYSVSREKKERFSLILESASTNQTSMYLCASSLGRRNIQYFGAGTRLSVL.

The DNA for the CDR3 is TGCGCCAGCAGGGGACTTACGAACACCGGGGAGCTGTTTTTT. It specifies CASRGLTNTGELFF. The rearrangement joins TRBV4-3 to TRBJ2-2; TRBD2 is a possible D gene (6 bases). Germline lookup yields CDR1 LGHNA and CDR2 YSLEER. The V and J ends lost 6 bases and 0 bases respectively, with 8 bases between them. The CDR3 is 14 residues long.

The chain has TRBV9 and TRBJ2-3; possibly TRBD2 for D (6 bases). Looked up from germline, CDR1 is SGDLS and CDR2 is YYNGEE. This CDR3 has 16 amino acids. V was cut by 0 bases and J by 4 bases, with 15 bases left in between. The DNA of the CDR3 is TGTGCCAGCAGCGTAGGGGGGGTTCCAGGCCCAGATACGCAGTATTTT. The encoded protein is CASSVGGVPGPDTQYF. The full variable domain, rest sourced from reference TRBV9 and TRBJ2-3, is DSGVTQTPKHLITATGQRVTLRCSPRSGDLSVYWYQQSLDQGLQFLIQYYNGEERAKGNILERFSAQQFPDLHSELNLSSLELGDSALYFCASSVGGVPGPDTQYFGPGTRLTVL.

The chain joins TRBV7-3 to TRBJ2-2; D call uncertain. CDR1 and CDR2 (germline): SGHTA, FQGTGA. V was cut by 6 bases and J by 6 bases, with 14 bases left in between. The CDR3 totals 14 residues. CDR3 coding DNA: TGTGCCAGCAGGTCCGGGTCCTCGCCCGGGGAGCTGTTTTTT. It specifies CASRSGSSPGELFF.

The rearrangement links TRBV5-1 to TRBJ2-7; TRBD2 agrees at 10 bases. This CDR3 contains 16 residues. Germline V gene lookup returns CDR1 SGHRS and CDR2 YFSETQ. With 3 bases clipped from V and 7 bases from J, the junction kept 13 bases outside the gene matches. CDR3 bases: TGCGCCAGCAGCTCGCTAGCGGGAGCCTCGGGGGAAGAGCAGTACTTC. It is translated as CASSSLAGASGEEQYF.

This chain connects TRBV2 to TRBJ2-5; the D gene is possibly TRBD1 (6 bases). This CDR3 contains 14 residues. Looked up from germline, CDR1 is SNHLY and CDR2 is FYNNEI. Trimming stripped 7 bases from V and 4 bases from J, with 16 bases between. CDR3 nucleotide sequence: TGTGCCAGCACGGAGCAGGGGATGGGAGAGACCCAGTACTTC. Encoded protein: CASTEQGMGETQYF.

The rearrangement uses TRBV7-2 and TRBJ1-1; 7 nucleotides agree with TRBD1. V lost 6 bases to trimming and J lost 2 bases; unmatched junction nucleotides: 15. The CDR3 is made up of 17 amino acids. From germline, CDR1 is SGHTA and CDR2 FQGNSA. CDR3 sequence reads: CASRRPRGGGGNTEAFF. CDR3 DNA sequence: TGTGCCAGCAGGCGACCCCGAGGGGGCGGCGGTAACACTGAAGCTTTCTTT.

The rearrangement links TRBV4-3 to TRBJ2-6; no reliable D call. Trimming removed 0 bases from V and 2 bases from J, with 17 bases in between. CDR1 LGHNA and CDR2 YSLEER come from the germline V gene. This CDR3 has 19 amino acids. The CDR3 DNA reads TGCGCCAGCAGCCAAGAACACATCGCAGTTGCAGCTGGGGCCAACGTCCTGACTTTC. It codes for CASSQEHIAVAAGANVLTF.

The V gene is TRBV20-1, the J gene TRBJ1-4; D gene ambiguous. V lost 8 bases and J lost 0, with 10 bases in between. This CDR3 region has 13 residues. Germline loops: CDR1 DFQATT, CDR2 SNEGSKA (reference sequence). CDR3 region: CSTSNSTNEKLFF. DNA of the CDR3: TGCAGTACCTCGAACTCAACTAATGAAAAACTGTTTTTT.

The J gene is TRBJ2-2, the V gene TRBV4-3, with D uncertain. Germline CDR1 LGHNA, CDR2 YSLEER. Trimming shortened V by 3 bases and J by 5 bases, and 10 bases separated the two germline ends. The CDR3 is 14 amino acids. The CDR3 nucleotides are TGCGCCAGCAGCCAGTTGACCGGAACCGGGGAGCTGTTTTTT. It encodes CASSQLTGTGELFF.

This sequence joins TRBV2 and TRBJ1-2, with 8 bases lining up with TRBD1. Looked up from germline, CDR1 is SNHLY and CDR2 is FYNNEI. CDR3 size: 13 residues. The ends lost 6 bases at V and 6 bases at J; junction bases unmatched: 6. In DNA, the CDR3 is TGTGCCAGCAGGGCAGGACAGGGCAATGGCTACACCTTC. It is translated as CASRAGQGNGYTF.

This chain uses TRBV7-2 with TRBJ1-4; 10 bases map to TRBD1. V shed 2 bases and J 5 bases; nucleotides not matched to a gene: 5. Germline CDR1 and CDR2: SGHTA and FQGNSA. This CDR3 region has 16 residues. CDR3 coding DNA: TGTGCCAGCAGCTTATTCCAGACAGGGGGCAATGAAAAACTGTTTTTT. It yields the protein CASSLFQTGGNEKLFF.

The genes are TRBV7-2 and TRBJ2-3; 7 bases are shared with TRBD2. V trimming: 0 bases; J trimming: 4 bases; junction bases outside the gene matches: 10. Germline assignment: CDR1 SGHTA and CDR2 FQGNSA. The CDR3 loop spans 17 amino acids. CDR3 bases: TGTGCCAGCAGCTTAGCGCCAGCGGGGAGCGGGGCAGATACGCAGTATTTT. Its protein is CASSLAPAGSGADTQYF.